The 21 T cell receptor beta chains below all came from one sample that was sequenced in a study of blood T cell repertoires in COVID-19. TCRdb's copy holds only in-frame clones and misses some; the assay was immunoSEQ multiplex PCR. The data show approximately 300,000 clones, 86% seen once. Sequenced material: peripheral blood. These receptors originate from a woman between 45 and 60 years old with acute or convalescent COVID-19.

The chain has TRBV5-8 and TRBJ2-7; D is perhaps TRBD1 (6 bases). Trimming cost V 2 bases and J 5 bases, with 14 bases left between them. Germline V CDR1 and CDR2: SGHTS, YDEGEE. The CDR3 contains 14 residues. This chain's CDR3 is CASSFWTEPNEQYF. The CDR3 coding sequence is TGTGCCAGCAGCTTCTGGACAGAACCCAACGAGCAGTACTTC. The variable domain in full, completed from reference TRBV5-8 and TRBJ2-7, reads EAGVTQSPTHLIKTRGQQATLRCSPISGHTSVYWYQQALGLGLQFLLWYDEGEERNRGNFPPRFSGRQFPNYSSELNVNALELEDSALYLCASSFWTEPNEQYFGPGTRLTVT.

The chain employs TRBV7-9 and TRBJ2-3; TRBD2 matches 8 bases. The CDR3 spans 15 residues. V gave up 1 base and J gave up 5 bases; unmatched junction bases: 5. Per the germline V gene, CDR1 is SEHNR and CDR2 is FQNEAQ (reference sequence). The CDR3 loop reads CASSLEAGVGDTQYF. DNA for the CDR3: TGTGCCAGCAGCTTAGAAGCGGGAGTTGGAGATACGCAGTATTTT.

The rearrangement joins TRBV6-5 to TRBJ1-1, with D tentatively TRBD1 (5 bases). Between the trimmed V and J ends, which lost 2 bases and 4 bases, there was a span of 11 bases. The CDR3 contains 14 residues. Germline V gene lookup returns CDR1 MNHEY and CDR2 SVGAGI. CDR3 in DNA: TGTGCCAGCAGTTACGGGGGGGTTAGCACTGAAGCTTTCTTT. It codes for CASSYGGVSTEAFF.

The CDR3 loop is CASSLRETNEQFF. CDR3 bases: TGTGCCAGCAGTTTGAGGGAGACCAATGAGCAGTTCTTC. This sequence joins TRBV12-3 or TRBV12-4 and TRBJ2-1, with D tentatively TRBD2 (5 bases). This CDR3 is built from 13 residues. V was clipped by 3 bases and J by 6 bases, with 9 bases between them.

V usage is TRBV28 and J usage is TRBJ2-5; 9 positions agree with TRBD2. The CDR3 is made up of 16 amino acids. V lost 6 bases, J lost 2 bases, and 10 bases stayed unmatched. Germline V gene sequence: CDR1 MDHEN, CDR2 SYDVKM. CDR3 DNA: TGTGCCAGCAGGGGGCCGGGGCTAGCGGGGCAAGAGACCCAGTACTTC. Translating gives CASRGPGLAGQETQYF.

This chain links TRBV28 with TRBJ1-2; 7 nucleotides align to TRBD1. This CDR3 region has 12 residues. Losses at the gene ends were 6 bases for V and 4 bases for J; bases not matched to a gene: 2. Germline loops: CDR1 MDHEN, CDR2 SYDVKM. CDR3 protein: CASSRQGYGYTF. CDR3 sequence (DNA): TGTGCCAGCAGCCGACAGGGCTATGGCTACACCTTC.

The rearrangement joins TRBV7-9 to TRBJ1-4, with 7 positions matching TRBD1. After removal of 7 bases from V and 2 bases from J, the junction contained 7 bases not matched to a gene. This CDR3 has 15 amino acids. Germline V gene lookup returns CDR1 SEHNR and CDR2 FQNEAQ (reference sequence). CDR3 amino acids: CASTPPGQTNEKLFF. DNA of the CDR3: TGTGCCAGCACCCCACCGGGACAGACTAATGAAAAACTGTTTTTT.

This clone was seen only once. This chain uses TRBV28 with TRBJ1-2, with TRBD1 identical over 8 bases. Per germline, CDR1 MDHEN and CDR2 SYDVKM. The V and J ends lost 5 bases and 4 bases, in that order; junction bases with no gene match: 9. The CDR3 loop spans 15 amino acids. This chain's CDR3 is CASSRTDRVIYGYTF. As DNA, the CDR3 is TGTGCCAGCAGTCGAACGGACAGGGTAATCTATGGCTACACCTTC.

V and J are TRBV7-2 and TRBJ1-2; 8 bases agree with TRBD1. Germline loops: CDR1 SGHTA, CDR2 FQGNSA. CDR3 size: 13 residues. The V gene end was trimmed by 5 bases and the J gene end by 7 bases; junction bases not matched to a gene: 6. CDR3: CASSPDRDSGYTF. For the CDR3, the DNA is TGTGCCAGCAGCCCGGACAGGGATAGTGGCTACACCTTC. The whole variable domain, remainder taken from reference TRBV7-2 and TRBJ1-2, is GAGVSQSPSNKVTEKGKDVELRCDPISGHTALYWYRQSLGQGLEFLIYFQGNSAPDKSGLPSDRFSAERTGGSVSTLTIQRTQQEDSAVYLCASSPDRDSGYTFGSGTRLTVV.

The V gene is TRBV5-8, the J gene TRBJ1-2; 7 bases fit TRBD1. The CDR3 spans 16 residues. CDR1 and CDR2 from the germline V gene are SGHTS and YDEGEE. V lost 1 base to trimming and J lost 3 bases; unmatched junction nucleotides: 9. CDR3 region: CASSLLKEQGYYGYTF. The CDR3 region has the DNA TGTGCCAGCAGCTTGTTAAAAGAACAGGGGTACTATGGCTACACCTTC.

The chain joins TRBV27 to TRBJ2-3; weak D call: TRBD1 (5 bases). Germline-derived CDR1 and CDR2 are MNHEY and SMNVEV (reference sequence). The germline V and J ends were trimmed by 3 bases and 4 bases, with 14 bases remaining between them. This CDR3 is built from 15 residues. The CDR3 spells CASSFRARVADTQYF. In DNA, the CDR3 is TGTGCCAGCAGTTTCAGGGCCAGGGTGGCAGATACGCAGTATTTT.

The V and J genes are TRBV7-3 and TRBJ1-6; D may be TRBD1 (5 bases). The germline V gene encodes CDR1 SGHTA and CDR2 FQGTGA. CDR3 length: 15 amino acids. V was clipped by 1 base and J by 5 bases, with 9 bases between them. The CDR3 DNA is TGTGCCAGCAGCTTAAAGGGGAAGGATAATTCACCCCTCCACTTT. It is translated as CASSLKGKDNSPLHF.

V usage is TRBV5-4 and J usage is TRBJ1-2, with D perhaps TRBD1 (5 bases). V lost 6 bases and J 3 bases, leaving 15 bases between the germline ends. From germline, CDR1 is SGHNT and CDR2 YYREEE (reference sequence). This CDR3 has 14 residues. CDR3 DNA sequence: TGTGCCAGCACCACCCCAGGACACGACTATGGCTACACCTTC. This sequence encodes CASTTPGHDYGYTF.

The V call is TRBV11-2, the J call TRBJ2-1; perhaps TRBD2 as D (5 bases). V dropped 5 bases and J dropped 8 bases, with 25 bases sitting between them. The CDR3 sequence is 17 residues long. The germline V gene has CDR1 SGHAT and CDR2 FQNNGV. CDR3 loop: CASSPRAGAAAADEQFF. The CDR3, as DNA: TGTGCCAGCAGCCCAAGGGCAGGAGCGGCCGCGGCGGATGAGCAGTTCTTC. The full variable domain, completed using reference TRBV11-2 and TRBJ2-1, is EAGVAQSPRYKIIEKRQSVAFWCNPISGHATLYWYQQILGQGPKLLIQFQNNGVVDDSQLPKDRFSAERLKGVDSTLKIQPAKLEDSAVYLCASSPRAGAAAADEQFFGPGTRLTVL.

The gene calls are TRBV2 and TRBJ2-7, with a tentative D call TRBD1 (5 bases). The V and J ends lost 10 bases and 6 bases respectively, with 13 bases between them. CDR1 and CDR2 (germline): SNHLY, FYNNEI. The CDR3 runs to 11 residues. The CDR3 loop reads CAINIGVEQYF. CDR3 bases: TGTGCCATCAACATAGGGGTCGAGCAGTACTTC.

V gene TRBV7-8 combines with J gene TRBJ2-5; 7 positions agree with TRBD1. V dropped 5 bases and J dropped 5; count of bases not matched to a gene: 11. Germline V lookup: CDR1 SGHVS, CDR2 FQNEAQ. The CDR3 runs to 15 residues. CDR3 coding DNA: TGTGCCAGCAGCGAACTGACAGGGATTGGGGAGACCCAGTACTTC. Its protein product is CASSELTGIGETQYF.

CDR3 nucleotide sequence: TGCAGCGTTGGTTTTTCTAGCAGTTACGAGCAGTACTTC. Protein sequence: CSVGFSSSYEQYF. The V and J genes are TRBV29-1 and TRBJ2-7; a weak D match, TRBD2 (5 bases). Trimming removed 4 bases at V and 4 bases at J, with 14 bases between. This CDR3 is 13 amino acids long. Germline V gene sequence: CDR1 SQVTM, CDR2 ANQGSEA.

The rearrangement links TRBV24-1 to TRBJ2-2; 8 bases are a match to TRBD1. The CDR3 is made up of 17 amino acids. CDR1 is KGHDR, CDR2 SFDVKD, per germline. V trimming: 4 bases; J trimming: 0 bases; junction bases outside the gene matches: 6. CDR3 sequence reads: CATSDQGQAPNTGELFF. The CDR3 DNA is TGTGCCACCAGTGACCAGGGACAGGCTCCGAACACCGGGGAGCTGTTTTTT.

The chain employs TRBV7-2 and TRBJ2-2; TRBD1 aligns across 10 bases. The CDR3 loop spans 16 amino acids. V lost 5 bases to trimming and J lost 2 bases; unmatched junction nucleotides: 5. Germline V gene lookup returns CDR1 SGHTA and CDR2 FQGNSA. CDR3 coding DNA: TGTGCCAGCAGCCTGACAGGGGGCTTTAACACCGGGGAGCTGTTTTTT. Protein product: CASSLTGGFNTGELFF. The full variable domain, in which reference TRBV7-2 and TRBJ2-2 provide the parts outside the CDR3, is GAGVSQSPSNKVTEKGKDVELRCDPISGHTALYWYRQSLGQGLEFLIYFQGNSAPDKSGLPSDRFSAERTGGSVSTLTIQRTQQEDSAVYLCASSLTGGFNTGELFFGEGSRLTVL.

The chain recombines TRBV5-1 with TRBJ2-5, with 10 bases lining up with TRBD2. The V gene end was trimmed by 0 bases and the J gene end by 2 bases; junction bases not matched to a gene: 1. Germline lookup yields CDR1 SGHRS and CDR2 YFSETQ. The CDR3 covers 15 residues. In nucleotides, the CDR3 is TGCGCCAGCAGCTTGGGTAGCGGGGGGCAAGAGACCCAGTACTTC. This translates into CASSLGSGGQETQYF.

The V and J genes are TRBV9 and TRBJ2-1, with TRBD2 matching 7 bases. The germline V gene has CDR1 SGDLS and CDR2 YYNGEE. The CDR3 is 14 residues long. The V and J ends lost 6 bases and 7 bases, in that order; junction bases with no gene match: 10. The CDR3: CASTLGGRANEQFF. The CDR3 DNA follows: TGTGCCAGCACCTTAGGTGGGAGGGCTAATGAGCAGTTCTTC.